A single sample is the source of the 8 T cell receptor beta chains below, sequenced in a study of T cells in narcolepsy (dated by TCRdb to the late 2010s). The protocol used for the library was the immunoSEQ multiplex PCR assay. Not all clones reach the TCRdb copy of this immuneACCESS table, which keeps in-frame sequences only. Checked studies attribute under half of the gap to unresolved V genes and leave the rest unexplained. The sample includes around 42,000 clones, with about 91% observed a single time. Over 1% of the sample is held by the ten biggest clonotypes. The material sequenced was CD45RA- memory CD4+ T cells from PBMCs. What this sample's cell subset or site label stands for: memory T cells sorted ex vivo from peripheral blood. These receptors came from a human donor with narcolepsy.

V and J are TRBV7-5 and TRBJ1-4; the table gives TRBD1 as D, unverified against the DNA. TRBV7-5 is a pseudogene segment. The CDR3 extends over 14 amino acids. Here the CDR3 DNA reads TGTGCCAGAAGCTTAGGCGGAGGGCAAGGGGACAGTCTATTT. This encodes CARSLGGGQGDSLF.

The chain is built from TRBV19 and TRBJ1-1; 10 bases match TRBD1. V lost 9 bases and J lost 3; bases outside the gene matches: 13. Germline values: CDR1 LNHDA, CDR2 SQIVND (reference sequence). This CDR3 has 16 residues. CDR3 coding DNA: TGTGCCAGCAGGGGTGTGACAGGGGGCGGGTACACTGAAGCTTTCTTT. As protein: CASRGVTGGGYTEAFF.

The chain links TRBV6-1 to TRBJ1-5; a weak D match, TRBD1 (5 bases). This CDR3 has 16 residues. Germline assignment: CDR1 MNHNS and CDR2 SASEGT. Trimming left V 3 bases short and J 2 bases short, with 14 bases between. CDR3 sequence: CASSDRGRGGNQPQHF. The DNA for the CDR3 is TGTGCCAGCAGTGATCGGGGGAGGGGAGGCAATCAGCCCCAGCATTTT.

This clone was picked up one time. The rearrangement uses TRBV28 and TRBJ2-1; 12 bases align to TRBD2. The V and J ends lost 10 bases and 9 bases, in that order; junction bases with no gene match: 13. The CDR3 runs to 15 residues. Germline V lookup: CDR1 MDHEN, CDR2 SYDVKM. The chain's CDR3 is CATHWASGGAAEQFF. CDR3 nucleotides: TGTGCCACCCATTGGGCTAGCGGGGGGGCCGCTGAGCAGTTCTTC.

The gene calls are TRBV7-2 and TRBJ1-6, with 8 positions matching TRBD1. CDR3 length equals 14 residues. Germline V gene data show CDR1 as SGHTA and CDR2 as FQGNSA. J was trimmed by 10 bases and V by 3 bases; bases with no gene match: 5. DNA of the CDR3: TGTGCCAGCAGCTTCCAGGGGGCGACCTCACCCCTCCACTTT. It codes for CASSFQGATSPLHF.

The CDR3 loop is CASSRDGRNTIYF. The CDR3 region has the DNA TGTGCCAGCAGTCGTGACGGTAGAAACACCATATATTTT. The genes are TRBV4-2 and TRBJ1-3; D not certain. This CDR3 is 13 amino acids long. Germline V gives CDR1 LGHNA, CDR2 YNFKEQ. V was clipped by 6 bases and J by 5 bases, with 11 bases between them.

This clone was counted a few times. This chain uses TRBV7-9 with TRBJ2-1, with 11 bases matching TRBD2. The germline V gene encodes CDR1 SEHNR and CDR2 FQNEAQ (reference sequence). This CDR3 spans 17 amino acids. Unmatched junction bases numbered 15, after V lost 7 bases and J lost 7 bases. The CDR3 loop is CASTQAETSGGGNEQFF. As DNA, the CDR3 is TGTGCCAGCACTCAGGCCGAAACTAGCGGGGGAGGGAATGAGCAGTTCTTC.

J is TRBJ1-5 and V is TRBV28; the D is unclear. From germline, CDR1 is MDHEN and CDR2 SYDVKM. V was pared by 7 bases and J by 4 bases, with 14 bases between. This CDR3 contains 14 residues. The CDR3 spells CASIPAGRNQPQHF. The CDR3 DNA sequence: TGTGCCAGCATCCCCGCCGGGAGAAATCAGCCCCAGCATTTT.